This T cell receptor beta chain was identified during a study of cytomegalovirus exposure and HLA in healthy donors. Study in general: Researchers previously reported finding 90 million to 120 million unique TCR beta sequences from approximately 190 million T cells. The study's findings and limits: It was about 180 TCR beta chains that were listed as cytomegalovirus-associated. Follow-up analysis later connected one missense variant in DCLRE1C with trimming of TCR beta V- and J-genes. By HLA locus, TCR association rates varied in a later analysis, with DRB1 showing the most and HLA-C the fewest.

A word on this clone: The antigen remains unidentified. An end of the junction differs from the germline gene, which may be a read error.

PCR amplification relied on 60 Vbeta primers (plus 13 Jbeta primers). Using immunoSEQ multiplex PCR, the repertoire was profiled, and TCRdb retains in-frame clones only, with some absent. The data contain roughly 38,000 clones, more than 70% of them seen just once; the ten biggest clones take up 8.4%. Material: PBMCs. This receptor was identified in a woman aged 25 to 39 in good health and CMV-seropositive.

The CDR3, as DNA: TGTGTCAGCAGAGCCACGAGTCAGCCCCAGCATTTT. As protein: CVSRATSQPQHF. V gene TRBV2 combines with J gene TRBJ1-5; no definite D call. Germline V lookup: CDR1 SNHLY, CDR2 FYNNEI. This CDR3 contains 12 residues.